One and the same sample provided the 29 T cell receptor beta chains below, sequenced in a study of regulatory T cells in long-lasting Graves disease. Time point meaning: newly diagnosed GD, antithyroid drugs for less than 3 months. Scientists built the TCR library using RNA that was extracted from PBMCs. Building of the TCR beta libraries involved iRepertoire HTBI primers and Arm-PCR of CDR3 regions. TCRdb fed the multiplex PCR reads into MiXCR, producing one record per CDR3 protein. The data hold about 370,000 distinct CDR3 sequences, with around 15% observed a single time. This specimen consisted of peripheral blood mononuclear cells (PBMCs), obtained at new diagnosis, from a patient treated with antithyroid drugs. The source is a female donor with Graves disease.

This clonotype has only a few counts. The J gene is TRBJ2-1, the V gene TRBV27; weak D call: TRBD2 (6 bases). This CDR3 comprises 15 residues. Germline V CDR1 and CDR2: MNHEY, SMNVEV (reference sequence). The V gene lost 5 bases and the J gene lost 1 base, with 12 bases spanning the gap. The CDR3 nucleotides read TGTGCCAGCAGTCCGGGACTTATTTCCTACAATGAGCAGTTCTTC. It codes for CASSPGLISYNEQFF.

Many counts were recorded for this clonotype. The gene calls are TRBV24-1 and TRBJ1-2; tentative D call: TRBD1 (6 bases). CDR3 length equals 14 residues. The germline V and J ends were trimmed by 4 bases and 7 bases, with 15 bases remaining between them. CDR1 is KGHDR, CDR2 SFDVKD, per germline. The CDR3 protein is CATSDALQGTGYTF. The CDR3 bases are TGTGCCACCAGTGACGCCTTACAGGGTACTGGCTACACCTTC.

This clonotype has a count of ten or more. The V call is TRBV6-2 or TRBV6-3, the J call TRBJ2-3, with 8 bases fitting TRBD2. The CDR3 covers 16 residues. Germline V lookup: CDR1 MNHEY, CDR2 SVGEGT. Germline trimming cut 4 bases from V and 3 bases from J; bases unmatched to any gene: 9. CDR3 nucleotides: TGTGCCAGCAGTTCTGCGGGGGGCCTCTCGACAGATACGCAGTATTTT. It yields the protein CASSSAGGLSTDTQYF.

On this clonotype: A read error is likely here: a far larger clone is one base away. The V and J genes are TRBV5-1 and TRBJ2-7; 11 bases are a match to TRBD1. This CDR3 is 16 amino acids long. CDR1 SGHRS and CDR2 YFSETQ come from the germline V gene. The CDR3 reads CASSETGQGASCEQYF. The CDR3 DNA reads TGTGCCAGCAGCGAAACTGGACAGGGGGCAAGCTGCGAGCAGTACTTC.

This clonotype was observed a few times. This rearrangement joins TRBV9 to TRBJ1-5, with 7 bases identical to TRBD1. CDR3 size: 14 residues. The germline V gene encodes CDR1 SGDLS and CDR2 YYNGEE. J gave up 5 bases and V 3 bases, and 5 bases lay outside the gene matches. CDR3 loop: CASSAGTDYQPQHF. CDR3 coding DNA: TGTGCCAGCAGCGCCGGGACAGATTATCAGCCCCAGCATTTT.

The chain couples TRBV2 to TRBJ1-3, with D possibly matching TRBD1 (5 bases). There are 17 residues in the CDR3. Per germline, CDR1 SNHLY and CDR2 FYNNEI. The V end lost 6 bases, the J end lost 5 bases, and 23 bases lay between the germline ends. The CDR3 is CASSQDHPGRERNTIYF. Here the CDR3 DNA reads TGTGCCAGCAGCCAGGATCATCCGGGACGTGAAAGAAACACCATATATTTT. Together with reference TRBV2 and TRBJ1-3, the CDR3 gives the full variable domain: EPEVTQTPSHQVTQMGQEVILRCVPISNHLYFYWYRQILGQKVEFLVSFYNNEISEKSEIFDDQFSVERPDGSNFTLKIRSTKLEDSAMYFCASSQDHPGRERNTIYFGEGSWLTVV.

Many counts were recorded for this clonotype. J is TRBJ1-2 and V is TRBV7-2; D is unresolved. The CDR3 is 15 residues long. The V gene's germline CDR1 is SGHTA and CDR2 FQGNSA. Trimming took off 1 base at V and 0 bases at J, with 9 bases between the two ends. The CDR3 nucleotides read TGTGCCAGCAGCTTAGAAGGGCCAACTAACTATGGCTACACCTTC. This sequence encodes CASSLEGPTNYGYTF.

In its sample, this clonotype was seen many times. The chain uses TRBV28 and TRBJ1-6, with a weak D call TRBD1 (6 bases). The V and J ends lost 3 bases and 11 bases respectively, with 11 bases between them. The CDR3 loop spans 13 amino acids. The germline gives CDR1 MDHEN, CDR2 SYDVKM. CDR3 sequence: CASSFRGGTPLHF. As DNA, the CDR3 is TGTGCCAGCAGTTTTAGGGGGGGGACACCCCTCCACTTT. Full variable domain (remainder filled in from reference TRBV28 and TRBJ1-6): DVKVTQSSRYLVKRTGEKVFLECVQDMDHENMFWYRQDPGLGLRLIYFSYDVKMKEKGDIPEGYSVSREKKERFSLILESASTNQTSMYLCASSFRGGTPLHFGNGTRLTVT.

This clonotype came up many times. This chain uses TRBV7-9 with TRBJ1-1; possibly TRBD1 for D (6 bases). The CDR3 has 14 amino acids. In germline, CDR1 is SEHNR, CDR2 FQNEAQ (reference sequence). The V end lost 6 bases, the J end lost 4 bases, and 15 bases lay between the germline ends. CDR3 bases: TGTGCCAGCAGTTACAGGGAAAGCGGCACTGAAGCTTTCTTT. Translating it yields CASSYRESGTEAFF.

This clonotype appeared a few times. The CDR3 loop is CASSRSLNTGELFF. The CDR3 DNA is TGTGCCAGCAGCCGATCCCTTAACACCGGGGAGCTGTTTTTT. V and J are TRBV3-1 and TRBJ2-2; unclear D gene. Trimming pared 4 bases from V and 2 bases from J, leaving 8 bases between. This CDR3 has 14 amino acids. CDR1 is LGHDT, CDR2 YNNKEL, per germline (reference sequence).

V and J are TRBV9 and TRBJ1-3, with a tentative D call TRBD1 (5 bases). CDR3 length: 12 amino acids. The V end was cut by 0 bases, the J end by 11 bases, with 9 bases between. Germline V gene sequence: CDR1 SGDLS, CDR2 YYNGEE. CDR3 sequence: CASSVERGSIYF. CDR3 coding DNA: TGTGCCAGCAGCGTAGAGCGGGGGTCCATATATTTT.

The sample holds many counts of this clonotype. This chain connects TRBV20-1 to TRBJ1-6, with 7 bases fitting TRBD1. Germline V lookup: CDR1 DFQATT, CDR2 SNEGSKA (reference sequence). The CDR3 length is 16 residues. With 6 bases clipped from V and 10 bases from J, the junction kept 18 bases outside the gene matches. The CDR3 protein is CSAPAGRTGAGSPLHF. CDR3 DNA: TGCAGTGCCCCAGCGGGACGAACAGGGGCCGGATCACCCCTCCACTTT.

This clonotype was seen many times. The chain carries TRBV5-5 and TRBJ1-2, with a weak D call TRBD1 (6 bases). Per the germline V gene, CDR1 is SGHKS and CDR2 is YYEKEE (reference sequence). The CDR3 extends over 13 amino acids. Trimming cost V 0 bases and J 6 bases, with 9 bases left between them. The CDR3: CASSLAKGDGYTF. CDR3 in DNA: TGTGCCAGCAGCTTGGCCAAGGGGGATGGCTACACCTTC. Full variable domain (missing parts from reference TRBV5-5 and TRBJ1-2): DAGVTQSPTHLIKTRGQQVTLRCSPISGHKSVSWYQQVLGQGPQFIFQYYEKEERGRGNFPDRFSARQFPNYSSELNVNALLLGDSALYLCASSLAKGDGYTFGSGTRLTVV.

This clonotype was observed a few times. The chain employs TRBV9 and TRBJ1-2, with unresolved D. Trimming took off 0 bases at V and 3 bases at J, with 12 bases between the two ends. Germline-derived CDR1 and CDR2 are SGDLS and YYNGEE. CDR3 length: 15 amino acids. Here the CDR3 reads CASSVAGGPYYGYTF. CDR3 DNA sequence: TGTGCCAGCAGCGTAGCTGGCGGTCCGTACTATGGCTACACCTTC.

The chain uses TRBV29-1 and TRBJ2-3; a weak D match, TRBD1 (7 bases). The J call is in doubt because the DNA end fits TRBJ2-5 better. The CDR3 consists of 12 residues. Germline CDR1 is SQVTM and CDR2 is ANQGSEA. The CDR3 is CSVEQGGETQYF. The CDR3 DNA follows: TGCAGCGTTGAACAGGGGGGAGAGACCCAGTACTTC.

Ten or more counts support this clonotype. The chain employs TRBV7-9 and TRBJ1-1; D gene ambiguous. CDR3 length: 13 amino acids. V was trimmed by 5 bases and J by 1 base, leaving 8 bases between them. Germline loops: CDR1 SEHNR, CDR2 FQNEAQ (reference sequence). Written as DNA, the CDR3 is TGTGCCAGCAGCCTAAACCAGAACACTGAAGCTTTCTTT. Amino acid sequence: CASSLNQNTEAFF.

This clonotype has a count of ten or more. The J gene is TRBJ2-2, the V gene TRBV7-3; TRBD2 agrees at 13 bases. This CDR3 spans 22 amino acids. Germline CDR1 is SGHTA and CDR2 is FQGTGA. Trimming at V came to 7 bases and at J to 0 bases, leaving 20 bases not matched to a gene. Here the CDR3 DNA reads TGTGCCAGCACCTACTTTAGGGGACTAGCGGGGAGCAGATACGCGAACACCGGGGAGCTGTTTTTT. Translating gives CASTYFRGLAGSRYANTGELFF.

As to this clonotype: This may be a read error: a much more frequent sequence differs by one nucleotide. V and J are TRBV12-3 or TRBV12-4 and TRBJ2-5; a weak D match, TRBD2 (5 bases). V shed 6 bases and J shed 9 bases, with 20 bases lying between them. CDR3 length equals 14 residues. The CDR3 loop is CASRPPGLEEAQYF. Written as DNA, the CDR3 is TGTGCCAGCAGGCCCCCCGGGCTAGAGGAGGCCCAGTACTTC.

Comment on this clonotype: This sequence may be a read error, since a much larger clone differs from it by one base. The chain links TRBV7-2 to TRBJ1-2; D gene ambiguous. The length of the CDR3 is 15 residues. The V gene's germline CDR1 is SGHTA and CDR2 FQGNSA. As DNA, the CDR3 is TGTGCCAGCAGCTTAGTCGGGCGGGCTAACTATGGCTACATCTTC. Translation: CASSLVGRANYGYIF.

J is TRBJ2-5 and V is TRBV4-2, with 8 positions matching TRBD2. With 1 base clipped from V and 2 bases from J, the junction kept 3 bases outside the gene matches. From germline, CDR1 is LGHNA and CDR2 YNFKEQ. This CDR3 spans 15 amino acids. The CDR3 bases are TGTGCCAGCAGCCAAGTTTTAGCGGGGCAAGAGACCCAGTACTTC. Translation: CASSQVLAGQETQYF.

The genes are TRBV7-2 and TRBJ2-2; 12 nucleotides line up with TRBD1. J lost 1 base, V lost 5 bases, and 5 bases had no gene match. The CDR3 runs 17 residues. In germline, CDR1 is SGHTA, CDR2 FQGNSA. Here the CDR3 reads CASSTGQGAVNTGELFF. As DNA, the CDR3 is TGTGCCAGCAGCACGGGACAGGGGGCGGTGAACACCGGGGAGCTGTTTTTT. Full variable domain (rest looked up from reference TRBV7-2 and TRBJ2-2): GAGVSQSPSNKVTEKGKDVELRCDPISGHTALYWYRQSLGQGLEFLIYFQGNSAPDKSGLPSDRFSAERTGGSVSTLTIQRTQQEDSAVYLCASSTGQGAVNTGELFFGEGSRLTVL.

This clonotype has ten or more counts. The J gene is TRBJ1-6, the V gene TRBV3-1; 10 bases align to TRBD1. Germline lookup yields CDR1 LGHDT and CDR2 YNNKEL (reference sequence). CDR3 size: 15 residues. The junction had 9 bases not matched to a gene; V was cut back by 5 bases and J by 11 bases. CDR3 protein: CASSLGDRGMAPLHF. CDR3 coding DNA: TGTGCCAGCAGCTTAGGGGACAGGGGCATGGCACCCCTCCACTTT. The full variable domain, with the rest looked up from reference TRBV3-1 and TRBJ1-6, is DTAVSQTPKYLVTQMGNDKSIKCEQNLGHDTMYWYKQDSKKFLKIMFSYNNKELIINETVPNRFSPKSPDKAHLNLHINSLELGDSAVYFCASSLGDRGMAPLHFGNGTRLTVT.

The chain employs TRBV28 and TRBJ1-5; no clear D. The V end was cut by 5 bases, the J end by 5 bases, with 19 bases between. Germline V lookup: CDR1 MDHEN, CDR2 SYDVKM. The CDR3 runs to 16 residues. CDR3 sequence reads: CASSGPQGREDQPQHF. The CDR3 DNA is TGTGCCAGCAGTGGCCCACAAGGGAGGGAAGATCAGCCCCAGCATTTT.

At least ten counts were recorded for this clonotype. J is TRBJ2-1 and V is TRBV29-1; D might be TRBD2 (6 bases). This CDR3 spans 13 amino acids. Germline CDR1 reads SQVTM; CDR2 reads ANQGSEA. The V and J ends lost 2 bases and 9 bases respectively, with 14 bases between them. The CDR3: CSVENSGLFEQFF. The CDR3 nucleotides read TGCAGCGTTGAAAATAGCGGTTTGTTTGAGCAGTTCTTC.

This clonotype occurred a few times. This chain links TRBV15 with TRBJ1-5; no reliable D call. Germline lookup yields CDR1 LNHNV and CDR2 YYDKDF (reference sequence). The CDR3 has 15 residues. Between the trimmed V and J ends, which lost 0 bases and 0 bases, there was a span of 6 bases. For the CDR3, the DNA is TGTGCCACCAGCAGAGATACAGATAGCAATCAGCCCCAGCATTTT. Translation gives CATSRDTDSNQPQHF.

This clonotype was counted ten times or more. J is TRBJ2-3 and V is TRBV11-2, with D tentatively TRBD2 (6 bases). CDR1 is SGHAT, CDR2 FQNNGV, per germline. Trimming stripped 5 bases from V and 6 bases from J, with 21 bases between. CDR3 length: 16 residues. The CDR3 here is CASSAQALAAVDTQYF. The CDR3 DNA is TGTGCCAGCAGCGCGCAGGCGTTAGCGGCCGTCGATACGCAGTATTTT.

This clonotype showed up many times. V is TRBV20-1 and J is TRBJ1-1; perhaps TRBD1 as D (6 bases). CDR1 and CDR2 (germline): DFQATT, SNEGSKA (reference sequence). This CDR3 region has 12 residues. Deletions cut 6 bases from V and 5 bases from J, with 13 bases between. DNA for the CDR3: TGCAGTGCCCCCAGGGGCTGGACTGAAGCTTTCTTT. It encodes CSAPRGWTEAFF.

This clonotype has at least ten counts. The rearrangement links TRBV6-1 to TRBJ1-1; D is possibly TRBD1 (5 bases). The length of the CDR3 is 13 residues. V lost 9 bases and J lost 4, with 15 bases in between. Germline CDR1 reads MNHNS; CDR2 reads SASEGT. The CDR3 sequence: CASYDPGPTEAFF. The DNA for the CDR3 is TGTGCCAGTTACGACCCGGGACCCACTGAAGCTTTCTTT.

The sample holds many counts of this clonotype. The rearrangement links TRBV28 to TRBJ1-1; TRBD1 matches at 9 bases. J gave up 0 bases and V 5 bases, and 7 bases lay outside the gene matches. From germline, CDR1 is MDHEN and CDR2 SYDVKM. This CDR3 region has 16 residues. The CDR3: CASSVGTGRMNTEAFF. CDR3 nucleotide sequence: TGTGCCAGCAGTGTCGGGACAGGGAGGATGAACACTGAAGCTTTCTTT.